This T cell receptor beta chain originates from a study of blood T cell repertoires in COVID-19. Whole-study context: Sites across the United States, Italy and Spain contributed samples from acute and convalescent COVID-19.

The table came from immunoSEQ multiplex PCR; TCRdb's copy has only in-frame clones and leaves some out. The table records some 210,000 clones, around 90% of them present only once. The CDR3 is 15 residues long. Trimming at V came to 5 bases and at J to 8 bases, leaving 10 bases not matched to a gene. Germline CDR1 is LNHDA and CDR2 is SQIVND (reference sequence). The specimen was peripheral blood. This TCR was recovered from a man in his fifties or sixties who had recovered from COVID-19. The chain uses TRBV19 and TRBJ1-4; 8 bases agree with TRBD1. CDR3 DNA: TGTGCCAGTAGTCACCGACAGGGGACCGGCGAAAAACTGTTTTTT. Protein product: CASSHRQGTGEKLFF.